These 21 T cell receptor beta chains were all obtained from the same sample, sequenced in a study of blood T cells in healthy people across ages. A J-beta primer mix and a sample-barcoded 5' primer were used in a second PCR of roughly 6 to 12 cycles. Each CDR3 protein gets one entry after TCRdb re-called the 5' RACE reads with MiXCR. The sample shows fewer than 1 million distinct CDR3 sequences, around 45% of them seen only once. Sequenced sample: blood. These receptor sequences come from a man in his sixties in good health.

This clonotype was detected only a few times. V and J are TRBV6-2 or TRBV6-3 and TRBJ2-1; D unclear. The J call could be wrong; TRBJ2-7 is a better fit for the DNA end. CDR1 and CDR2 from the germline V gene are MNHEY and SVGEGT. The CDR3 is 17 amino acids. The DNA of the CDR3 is TGTGCCAGCACTTTACCGCCGCGCCCCCCCTCCTACAATGAGCAGTACTTC. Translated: CASTLPPRPPSYNEQYF.

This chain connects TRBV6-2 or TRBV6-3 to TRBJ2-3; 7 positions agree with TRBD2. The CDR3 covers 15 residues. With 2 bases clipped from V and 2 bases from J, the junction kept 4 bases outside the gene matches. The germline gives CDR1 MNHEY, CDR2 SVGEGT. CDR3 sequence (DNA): TGTGCCAGCAGTTACGAGCGGGGCCTCACAGATACGCAGTATTTT. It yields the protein CASSYERGLTDTQYF.

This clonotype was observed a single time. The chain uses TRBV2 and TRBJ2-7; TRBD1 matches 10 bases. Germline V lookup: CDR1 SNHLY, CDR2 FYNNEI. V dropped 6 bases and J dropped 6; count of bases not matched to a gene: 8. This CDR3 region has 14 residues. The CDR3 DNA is TGTGCCAGCAGCGCAACCGGGACAGGGGCCGAGCAGTACTTC. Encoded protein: CASSATGTGAEQYF.

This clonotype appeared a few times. DNA of the CDR3: TGTGCCGCTTGGGGTCTTTCCTACAATGAGCAGTTCTTC. As protein: CAAWGLSYNEQFF. This chain links TRBV6-2 or TRBV6-3 with TRBJ2-1; D ambiguous. This CDR3 comprises 13 residues. Germline CDR1 and CDR2: MNHEY and SVGEGT. Trimming shortened V by 11 bases and J by 1 base, and 12 bases separated the two germline ends.

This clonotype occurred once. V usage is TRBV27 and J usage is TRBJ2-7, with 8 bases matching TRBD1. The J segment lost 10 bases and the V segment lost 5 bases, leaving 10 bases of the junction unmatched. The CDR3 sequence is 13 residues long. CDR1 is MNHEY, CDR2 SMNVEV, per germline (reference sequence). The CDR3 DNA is TGTGCCAGCAGTCTTAACCAGGGGGCACCCCAGTACTTC. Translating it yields CASSLNQGAPQYF.

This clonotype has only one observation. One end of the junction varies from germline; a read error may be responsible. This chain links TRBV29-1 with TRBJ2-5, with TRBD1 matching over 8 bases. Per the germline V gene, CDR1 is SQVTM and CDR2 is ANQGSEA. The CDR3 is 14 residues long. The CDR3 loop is CSMKGQGAIETRYF. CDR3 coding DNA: TGCAGTATGAAGGGTCAGGGGGCTATCGAGACCCGGTACTTC.

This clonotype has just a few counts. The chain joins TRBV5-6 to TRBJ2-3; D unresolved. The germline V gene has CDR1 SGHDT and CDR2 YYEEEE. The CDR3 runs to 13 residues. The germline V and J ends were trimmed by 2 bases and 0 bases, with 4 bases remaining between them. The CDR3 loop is CASSLISTDTQYF. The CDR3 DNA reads TGTGCCAGCAGCTTAATTAGCACAGATACGCAGTATTTT. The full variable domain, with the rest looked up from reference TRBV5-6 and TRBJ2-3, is DAGVTQSPTHLIKTRGQQVTLRCSPKSGHDTVSWYQQALGQGPQFIFQYYEEEERQRGNFPDRFSGHQFPNYSSELNVNALLLGDSALYLCASSLISTDTQYFGPGTRLTVL.

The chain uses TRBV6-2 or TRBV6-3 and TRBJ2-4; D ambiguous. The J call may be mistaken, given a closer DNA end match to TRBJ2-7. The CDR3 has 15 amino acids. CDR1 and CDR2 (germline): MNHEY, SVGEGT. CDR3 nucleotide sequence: TGTGCCAGCAGTTACGTCTGGCAGAGAGCCTACGAGCAGTACTTC. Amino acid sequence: CASSYVWQRAYEQYF.

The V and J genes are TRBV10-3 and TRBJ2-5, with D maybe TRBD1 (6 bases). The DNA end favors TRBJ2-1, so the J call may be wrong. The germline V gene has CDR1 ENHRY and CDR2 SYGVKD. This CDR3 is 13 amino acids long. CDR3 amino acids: CAISDRGGETQFF. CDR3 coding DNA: TGTGCCATCAGCGACAGAGGGGGAGAGACCCAGTTCTTC.

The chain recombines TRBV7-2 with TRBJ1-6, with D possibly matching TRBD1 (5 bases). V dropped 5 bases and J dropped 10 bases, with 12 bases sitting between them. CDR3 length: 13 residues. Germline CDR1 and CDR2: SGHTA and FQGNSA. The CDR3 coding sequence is TGTGCCAGCAGCAGCCGGGAGGGGTCACCCCTCCACTTT. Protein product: CASSSREGSPLHF.

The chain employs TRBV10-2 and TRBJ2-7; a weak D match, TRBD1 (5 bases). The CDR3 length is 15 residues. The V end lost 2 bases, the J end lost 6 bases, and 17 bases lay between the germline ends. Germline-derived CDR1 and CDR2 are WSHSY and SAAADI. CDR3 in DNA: TGCGCCAGCAGTGAGGCGACAGCCTCCACGAGCGAGCAGTACTTC. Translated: CASSEATASTSEQYF.

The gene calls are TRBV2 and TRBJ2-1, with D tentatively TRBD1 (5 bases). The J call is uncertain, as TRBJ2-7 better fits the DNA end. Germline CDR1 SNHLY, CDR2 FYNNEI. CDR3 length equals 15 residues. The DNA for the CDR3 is TGTGCCAGCAGTGACGATGGGGCGACCTACAATGAGCAGTACTTC. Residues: CASSDDGATYNEQYF.

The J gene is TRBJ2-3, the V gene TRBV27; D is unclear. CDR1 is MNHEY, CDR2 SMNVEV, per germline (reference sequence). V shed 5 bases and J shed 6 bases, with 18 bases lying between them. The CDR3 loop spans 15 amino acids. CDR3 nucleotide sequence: TGTGCCAGCAGTCCCTCCCCGGGTGCGTTGGATACGCAGTATTTT. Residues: CASSPSPGALDTQYF.

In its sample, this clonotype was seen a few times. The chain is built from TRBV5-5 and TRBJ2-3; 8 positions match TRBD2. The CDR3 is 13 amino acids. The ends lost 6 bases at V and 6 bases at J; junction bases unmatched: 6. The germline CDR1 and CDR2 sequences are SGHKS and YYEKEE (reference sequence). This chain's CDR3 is CASTLGGVDTQYF. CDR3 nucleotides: TGTGCCAGCACCCTCGGGGGGGTGGATACGCAGTATTTT. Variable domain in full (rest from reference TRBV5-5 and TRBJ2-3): DAGVTQSPTHLIKTRGQQVTLRCSPISGHKSVSWYQQVLGQGPQFIFQYYEKEERGRGNFPDRFSARQFPNYSSELNVNALLLGDSALYLCASTLGGVDTQYFGPGTRLTVL.

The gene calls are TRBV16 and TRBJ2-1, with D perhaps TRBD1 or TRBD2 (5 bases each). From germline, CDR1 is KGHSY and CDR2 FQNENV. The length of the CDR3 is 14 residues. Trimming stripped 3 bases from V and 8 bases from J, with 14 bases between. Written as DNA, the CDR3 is TGTGCCAGCAGCCACGGGGCAGGTTATTATGAGCAGTTCTTC. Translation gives CASSHGAGYYEQFF.

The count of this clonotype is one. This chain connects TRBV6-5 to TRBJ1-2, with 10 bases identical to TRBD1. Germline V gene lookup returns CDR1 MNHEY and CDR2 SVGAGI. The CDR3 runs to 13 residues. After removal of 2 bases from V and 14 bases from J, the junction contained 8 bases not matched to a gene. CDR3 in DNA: TGTGCCAGCAGTTACGGGGGACAGGGGATGTTGACCTTC. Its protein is CASSYGGQGMLTF.

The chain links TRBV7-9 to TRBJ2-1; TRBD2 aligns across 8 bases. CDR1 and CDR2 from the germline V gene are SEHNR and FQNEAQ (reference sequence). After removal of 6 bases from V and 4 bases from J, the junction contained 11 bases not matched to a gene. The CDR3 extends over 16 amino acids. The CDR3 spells CASSPRGGGMYNEQFF. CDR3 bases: TGTGCCAGCAGTCCAAGGGGCGGGGGGATGTACAATGAGCAGTTCTTC.

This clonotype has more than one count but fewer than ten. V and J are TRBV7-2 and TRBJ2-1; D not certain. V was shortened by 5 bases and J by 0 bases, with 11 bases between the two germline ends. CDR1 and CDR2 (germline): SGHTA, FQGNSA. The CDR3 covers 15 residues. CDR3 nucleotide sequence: TGTGCCAGCAGCCCCCGACGGAGCTCCTACAATGAGCAGTTCTTC. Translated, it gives CASSPRRSSYNEQFF.

The CDR3 region is CASSRTGTHETQYF. The CDR3 nucleotides read TGTGCCAGTAGTAGGACAGGGACGCATGAGACCCAGTACTTC. This chain links TRBV19 with TRBJ2-7, with 8 bases that match TRBD1. The J call may not be correct, given that the DNA end is closer to TRBJ2-5. The length of the CDR3 is 14 residues. The germline gives CDR1 LNHDA, CDR2 SQIVND (reference sequence).

The chain's CDR3 is CASSYNDYTGELFF. The CDR3 region has the DNA TGTGCCAGCAGTTACAACGATTACACCGGGGAGCTGTTTTTT. The V call is TRBV6-6, the J call TRBJ2-2; D is unclear. Trimming removed 2 bases at V and 3 bases at J, with 7 bases between. The CDR3 sequence is 14 residues long. Germline CDR1 is MNHNY and CDR2 is SVGAGI (reference sequence).

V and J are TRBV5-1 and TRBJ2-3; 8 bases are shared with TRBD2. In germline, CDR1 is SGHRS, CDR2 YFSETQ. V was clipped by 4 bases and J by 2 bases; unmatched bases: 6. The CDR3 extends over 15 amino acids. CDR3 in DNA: TGCGCCAGCAGCCCGCAGCGGGGGATCACAGATACGCAGTATTTT. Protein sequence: CASSPQRGITDTQYF. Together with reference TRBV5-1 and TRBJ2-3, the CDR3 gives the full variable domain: KAGVTQTPRYLIKTRGQQVTLSCSPISGHRSVSWYQQTPGQGLQFLFEYFSETQRNKGNFPGRFSGRQFSNSRSEMNVSTLELGDSALYLCASSPQRGITDTQYFGPGTRLTVL.